This T cell receptor (beta chain) was captured by sequencing in a study of beta chain features in type 1 diabetes. Broader study findings: In comparison with healthy donors, patients had naive, central memory and Treg TCRB repertoires that appeared more similar.

As every portion of the isolated RNA was reverse transcribed, the sequencing read expressed TCRB transcripts. About 3.57 million reads per sample were averaged for naive, central memory and regulatory samples. Clones were sequenced by immunoSEQ multiplex PCR, and TCRdb holds only the in-frame ones, with some missing. The sample has just over 600,000 clones; about a sixth are singletons. V shed 5 bases and J shed 4 bases, with 18 bases lying between them. CDR3 length equals 15 residues. Germline lookup yields CDR1 MDHEN and CDR2 SYDVKM. Heparinised blood was drawn once per donor, averaging approximately 100 mL. Researchers reported sorting CD4+ naive, central memory, regulatory and stem cell-like memory cells via CD45RO/CCR7/CD25/CD127/CD95/CD27. This clone appeared a few times. Antigen: not known.

Specimen: naive CD4+ T cells from blood. The chain uses TRBV28 and TRBJ2-7; no definite D call. The clonotype was recovered from a man between 18 and 29 years old in good health. The CDR3 bases are TGTGCCAGCAGTCACACCGGGCTAGGGTATTACGAGCAGTACTTC. Translating gives CASSHTGLGYYEQYF.